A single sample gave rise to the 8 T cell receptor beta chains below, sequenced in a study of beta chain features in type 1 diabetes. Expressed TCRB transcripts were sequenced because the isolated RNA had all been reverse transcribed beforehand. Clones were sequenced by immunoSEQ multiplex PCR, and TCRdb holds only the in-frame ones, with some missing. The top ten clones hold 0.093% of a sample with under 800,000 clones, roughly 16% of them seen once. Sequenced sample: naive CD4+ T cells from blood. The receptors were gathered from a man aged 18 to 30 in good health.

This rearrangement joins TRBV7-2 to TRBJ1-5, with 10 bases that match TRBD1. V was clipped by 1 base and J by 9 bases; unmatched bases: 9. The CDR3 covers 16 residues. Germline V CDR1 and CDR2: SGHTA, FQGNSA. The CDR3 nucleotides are TGTGCCAGCAGCTTAGGACTCCGGGACAGGGGAAGGCCCCAGCATTTT. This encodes CASSLGLRDRGRPQHF.

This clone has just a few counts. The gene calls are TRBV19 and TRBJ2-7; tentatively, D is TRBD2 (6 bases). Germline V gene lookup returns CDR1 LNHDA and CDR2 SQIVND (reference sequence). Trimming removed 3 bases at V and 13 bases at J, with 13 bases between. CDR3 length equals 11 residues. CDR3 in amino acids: CASSIASVIYF. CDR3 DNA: TGTGCCAGTAGTATTGCTAGCGTGATCTACTTC.

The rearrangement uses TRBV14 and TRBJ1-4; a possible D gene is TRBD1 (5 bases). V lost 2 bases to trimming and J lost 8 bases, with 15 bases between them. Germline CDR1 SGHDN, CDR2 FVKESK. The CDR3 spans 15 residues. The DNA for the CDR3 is TGTGCCAGCAGCCAACAGACGCCCCCAGGGGAAAAACTGTTTTTT. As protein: CASSQQTPPGEKLFF.

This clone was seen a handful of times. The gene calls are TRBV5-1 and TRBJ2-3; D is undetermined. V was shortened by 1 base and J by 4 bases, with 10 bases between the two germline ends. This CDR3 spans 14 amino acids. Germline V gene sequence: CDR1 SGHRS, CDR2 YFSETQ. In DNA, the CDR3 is TGCGCCAGCAGCTTGTTACGGAATGCAGATACGCAGTATTTT. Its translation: CASSLLRNADTQYF.

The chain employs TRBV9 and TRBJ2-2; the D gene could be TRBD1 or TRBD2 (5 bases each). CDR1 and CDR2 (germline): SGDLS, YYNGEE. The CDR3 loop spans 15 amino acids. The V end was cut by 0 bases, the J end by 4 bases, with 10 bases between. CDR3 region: CASSVDGTATGELFF. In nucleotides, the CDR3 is TGTGCCAGCAGCGTAGACGGGACGGCCACCGGGGAGCTGTTTTTT.

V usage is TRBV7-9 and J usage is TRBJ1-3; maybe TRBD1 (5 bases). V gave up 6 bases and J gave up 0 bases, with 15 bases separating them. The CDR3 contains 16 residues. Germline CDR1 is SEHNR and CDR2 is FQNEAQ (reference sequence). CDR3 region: CASRSPRAASGNTIYF. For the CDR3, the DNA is TGTGCCAGCAGATCCCCCAGGGCAGCCTCTGGAAACACCATATATTTT.

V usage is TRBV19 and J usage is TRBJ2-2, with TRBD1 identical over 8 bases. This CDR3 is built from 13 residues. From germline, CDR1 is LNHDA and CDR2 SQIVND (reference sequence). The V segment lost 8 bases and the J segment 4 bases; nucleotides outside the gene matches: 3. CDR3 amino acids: CASGGQVTGELFF. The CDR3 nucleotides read TGTGCCAGTGGGGGACAGGTCACCGGGGAGCTGTTTTTT.

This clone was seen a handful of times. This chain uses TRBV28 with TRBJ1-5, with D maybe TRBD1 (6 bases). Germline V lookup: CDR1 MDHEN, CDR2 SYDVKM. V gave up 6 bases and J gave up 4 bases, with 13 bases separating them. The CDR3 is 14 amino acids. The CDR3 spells CASRPSDRNQPQHF. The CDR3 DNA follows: TGTGCCAGCAGACCATCGGACAGAAATCAGCCCCAGCATTTT.